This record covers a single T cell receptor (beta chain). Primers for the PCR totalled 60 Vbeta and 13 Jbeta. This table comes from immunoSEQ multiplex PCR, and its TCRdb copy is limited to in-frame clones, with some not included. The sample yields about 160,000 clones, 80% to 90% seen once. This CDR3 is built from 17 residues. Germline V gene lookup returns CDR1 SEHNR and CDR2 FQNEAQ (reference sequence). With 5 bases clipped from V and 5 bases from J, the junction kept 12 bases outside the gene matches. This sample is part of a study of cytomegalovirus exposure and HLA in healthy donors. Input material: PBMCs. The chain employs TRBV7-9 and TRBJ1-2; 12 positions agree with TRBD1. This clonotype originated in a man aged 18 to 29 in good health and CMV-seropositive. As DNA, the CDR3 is TGTGCCAGCAGCGTCTCCGGGACAGGGGGCGCGGGGTATGGCTACACCTTC. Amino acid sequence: CASSVSGTGGAGYGYTF. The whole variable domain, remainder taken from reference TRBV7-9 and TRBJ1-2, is DTGVSQNPRHKITKRGQNVTFRCDPISEHNRLYWYRQTLGQGPEFLTYFQNEAQLEKSRLLSDRFSAERPKGSFSTLEIQRTEQGDSAMYLCASSVSGTGGAGYGYTFGSGTRLTVV.